These 18 T cell receptor beta chains were all obtained from the same sample, sequenced in a study of T-cell memory formation after mild COVID-19. MiXCR was run by TCRdb on the 5' RACE reads, yielding one entry per CDR3 protein. The sample carries roughly 370,000 distinct CDR3 sequences, approximately 16% recorded once. Sequenced material: PBMCs or a T cell subset sorted from them (not recorded which). All receptors derive from a man aged 18 to 30 who had mild COVID-19 (a few samples of this study predate the infection). Cell type and time point are not known.

The chain has TRBV7-3 and TRBJ2-2; D remains unclear. V lost 5 bases and J 3 bases, leaving 19 bases between the germline ends. The germline gives CDR1 SGHTA, CDR2 FQGTGA. The CDR3 consists of 17 residues. Here the CDR3 DNA reads TGTGCCAGCAGCCCAAACCCCGGGTCTGGGGACACCGGGGAGCTGTTTTTT. This gives the protein CASSPNPGSGDTGELFF.

This clonotype was seen a few times. This chain uses TRBV5-1 with TRBJ1-2; tentative D call: TRBD1 (5 bases). V lost 2 bases and J 4 bases, leaving 15 bases between the germline ends. Germline V lookup: CDR1 SGHRS, CDR2 YFSETQ. CDR3 length: 15 amino acids. The CDR3, as DNA: TGCGCCAGCAGCTTATCCGGCGACGGGGGCTATGGCTACACCTTC. It yields the protein CASSLSGDGGYGYTF.

This clonotype was seen only a few times. The chain uses TRBV5-1 and TRBJ2-7; 8 bases map to TRBD2. Germline CDR1 and CDR2: SGHRS and YFSETQ. Trimming cost V 2 bases and J 6 bases; bases outside gene matches: 7. The CDR3 is 14 residues long. The CDR3 DNA is TGCGCCAGCAGCTTATCCGGGACTAGTGGCGAGCAGTACGTC. It is translated as CASSLSGTSGEQYV.

DNA for the CDR3: TGTGCCAGCAGCTTAGTCCGAGGGAGCAATCAGCCCCAGCATTTT. Translated, it gives CASSLVRGSNQPQHF. The chain is built from TRBV7-2 and TRBJ1-5; no firm D call. Per germline, CDR1 SGHTA and CDR2 FQGNSA. Trimming took off 1 base at V and 1 base at J, with 8 bases between the two ends. CDR3 length: 15 amino acids.

In its sample, this clonotype was seen a few times. V gene TRBV28 combines with J gene TRBJ2-3, with D tentatively TRBD2 (8 bases). Germline values: CDR1 MDHEN, CDR2 SYDVKM. The V gene lost 7 bases and the J gene lost 4 bases, with 18 bases spanning the gap. CDR3 size: 15 residues. The CDR3 loop is CASIESGGGPDTQYF. The CDR3 DNA reads TGTGCCAGCATTGAATCGGGAGGGGGCCCAGATACGCAGTATTTT.

The V gene is TRBV12-3 or TRBV12-4, the J gene TRBJ1-1; D is ambiguous. Trimming took off 5 bases at V and 1 base at J, with 8 bases between the two ends. The CDR3 runs 13 residues. CDR3 residues: CASSAAPNTEAFF. CDR3 nucleotides: TGTGCCAGCAGTGCCGCACCGAACACTGAAGCTTTCTTT.

The chain couples TRBV5-6 to TRBJ2-2; TRBD1 matches 7 bases. V shed 4 bases and J 5 bases; nucleotides not matched to a gene: 8. The CDR3 extends over 15 amino acids. CDR1 and CDR2 (germline): SGHDT, YYEEEE. DNA of the CDR3: TGTGCCAGCAGCCAATGGGACAGACATACCGGGGAGCTGTTTTTT. This translates into CASSQWDRHTGELFF.

This clonotype was counted only a few times. This chain uses TRBV7-3 with TRBJ2-7, with 10 bases matching TRBD1. V dropped 5 bases and J dropped 5; count of bases not matched to a gene: 6. The germline CDR1 and CDR2 sequences are SGHTA and FQGTGA. The CDR3 covers 14 residues. CDR3 protein: CASSPRQGADEQYF. CDR3 DNA sequence: TGTGCCAGCAGCCCCCGACAGGGGGCGGACGAGCAGTACTTC.

The chain is built from TRBV7-6 and TRBJ2-3, with 7 bases matching TRBD1. The V gene end was trimmed by 4 bases and the J gene end by 1 base; junction bases not matched to a gene: 8. The CDR3 is 16 residues long. Germline V gene sequence: CDR1 SGHVS, CDR2 FNYEAQ. In nucleotides, the CDR3 is TGTGCCAGCAGCTCGACAGGGCCACTAGGCACAGATACGCAGTATTTT. Its protein is CASSSTGPLGTDTQYF.

The chain recombines TRBV4-2 with TRBJ1-1; the D gene is possibly TRBD1 (5 bases). In germline, CDR1 is LGHNA, CDR2 YNFKEQ. The V gene lost 4 bases and the J gene lost 1 base, with 13 bases spanning the gap. The length of the CDR3 is 15 residues. Written as DNA, the CDR3 is TGTGCCAGCAGCCCGGCCGGGGCGGGGAACACTGAAGCTTTCTTT. Its protein is CASSPAGAGNTEAFF.

This CDR3 reads CASSSSGGEMNTEAFF. Written as DNA, the CDR3 is TGTGCCAGCAGCTCATCAGGTGGGGAAATGAACACTGAAGCTTTCTTT. The J gene is TRBJ1-1, the V gene TRBV7-9; no reliable D call. The CDR3 covers 16 residues. Germline CDR1 reads SEHNR; CDR2 reads FQNEAQ (reference sequence). The V and J ends lost 4 bases and 0 bases respectively, with 15 bases between them.

The chain employs TRBV10-2 and TRBJ1-5; TRBD1 aligns across 9 bases. V lost 6 bases, J lost 7 bases, and 10 bases stayed unmatched. The CDR3 spans 15 residues. Germline V gene sequence: CDR1 WSHSY, CDR2 SAAADI. The CDR3: CASSETGQGIQPQHF. The CDR3 bases are TGCGCCAGCAGCGAGACGGGACAGGGCATCCAGCCCCAGCATTTT.

This clonotype was detected only a few times. The J gene is TRBJ1-6, the V gene TRBV15, with a possible D match to TRBD1 (5 bases). This CDR3 is 13 amino acids long. V lost 8 bases and J lost 9, with 14 bases in between. CDR1 is LNHNV, CDR2 YYDKDF, per germline (reference sequence). DNA of the CDR3: TGTGCCACCGGCTTCCGGGGGTCTTCACCCCTCCACTTT. This codes for CATGFRGSSPLHF.

This clonotype was seen a handful of times. V usage is TRBV2 and J usage is TRBJ1-2; maybe TRBD1 (5 bases). Germline CDR1 and CDR2: SNHLY and FYNNEI. Trimming took 8 bases from V and 4 from J, leaving 14 bases between them. CDR3 length: 13 amino acids. The DNA for the CDR3 is TGTGCCAGCGGCGCCTCAGGGAGCTATGGCTACACCTTC. Translated: CASGASGSYGYTF.

This sequence joins TRBV6-2 or TRBV6-3 and TRBJ2-5; D gene ambiguous. This CDR3 has 13 amino acids. Germline CDR1 MNHEY, CDR2 SVGEGT. V was shortened by 0 bases and J by 4 bases, with 6 bases between the two germline ends. The DNA of the CDR3 is TGTGCCAGCAGTTACTCGGTGGCAGAGACCCAGTACTTC. Amino acid sequence: CASSYSVAETQYF.

The table lists this clonotype with a few counts. The CDR3 bases are TGTGCCAGCAGCCCGTGGGATACGCAGTATTTT. Translation: CASSPWDTQYF. The rearrangement uses TRBV11-2 and TRBJ2-3; D gene unclear. This CDR3 is built from 11 residues. V was shortened by 5 bases and J by 6 bases, with 6 bases between the two germline ends. Germline V CDR1 and CDR2: SGHAT, FQNNGV.

This clonotype was seen a few times. The J gene is TRBJ1-1, the V gene TRBV7-2; TRBD1 might be the D (5 bases). Germline CDR1 and CDR2: SGHTA and FQGNSA. Trimming cost V 3 bases and J 6 bases, with 14 bases left between them. The CDR3 extends over 14 amino acids. The DNA for the CDR3 is TGTGCCAGCAGCTTCCCCAGGGTAATCTCTGAAGCTTTCTTT. Its translation: CASSFPRVISEAFF.

The chain employs TRBV11-2 and TRBJ2-3; D might be TRBD1 (5 bases). This CDR3 contains 15 residues. Germline values: CDR1 SGHAT, CDR2 FQNNGV. V dropped 4 bases and J dropped 3 bases, with 14 bases sitting between them. The CDR3 DNA sequence: TGTGCCAGCAGCTCGGGCAGGGTTGAGACAGATACGCAGTATTTT. It translates to CASSSGRVETDTQYF.